These T cell receptor beta chains were read from a single sample in a study of T cell repertoires in cytomegalovirus infection. Their antigen targets remain unknown. In TCRdb, the reads were re-called with MiXCR into one record per CDR3 protein. Of fewer than 950,000 distinct CDR3 sequences listed, about 30% are singletons. The sequencing used cultured CD8+ T cells from PBMCs, collected from culture after CMV antigen stimulation. Receptors originate from a human donor in good health (CMV status not recorded). Some clones in this sample may be carry-over from other donors' samples. Both conserved end residues are part of each CDR3. D genes are given only for firm matches. The size entry is marked missing in some rows and otherwise reads once, few, many or a size class.

d_gene	v_gene	j_gene	abundance	CDR3aa	CDR3nt
TRBD1	TRBV4-1	TRBJ1-1	few	CASSQTTGNEAFF	TGCGCCAGCAGCCAGACGACAGGGAATGAAGCTTTCTTT
NA	TRBV7-9	TRBJ1-1	few	CASSLAGGVTEAFF	TGTGCCAGCAGCTTAGCCGGGGGAGTCACTGAAGCTTTCTTT
NA	TRBV4-1	TRBJ1-1	NA	CASSIFGTENTEPFF	TGCGCCAGCAGCATCTTCGGGACTGAGAACACTGAACCTTTCTTT
TRBD1	TRBV2	TRBJ1-1	NA	CASSSGQLPVEAFF	TGTGCCAGCAGTTCGGGACAGCTCCCTGTTGAAGCTTTCTTT
TRBD1	TRBV7-3	TRBJ1-2	NA	CASSSSGQSLPGYTF	TGTGCCAGCAGCTCATCGGGACAGTCCCTTCCAGGCTACACCTTC
NA	TRBV5-1	TRBJ2-7	many	CASSLGEGRIKYF	TGCGCCAGCAGCTTGGGCGAGGGACGGATAAAGTACTTC
TRBD1	TRBV4-1	TRBJ2-1	few	CASARQGANNEQFF	TGCGCCAGCGCAAGACAGGGGGCGAACAATGAGCAGTTCTTC
NA	TRBV6-5	TRBJ1-4	NA	CASSETGEKLFF	TGTGCCAGCAGTGAGACGGGGGAAAAACTGTTTTTT
NA	TRBV6-6	TRBJ1-5	few	CASRDARLQPQHF	TGTGCCAGCCGGGACGCTAGACTTCAGCCCCAGCATTTT
NA	TRBV12-3/TRBV12-4	TRBJ2-2	many	CASSFGPGELFF	TGTGCCAGCAGTTTTGGCCCCGGGGAGCTGTTTTTT
NA	TRBV7-4	TRBJ2-1	few	CASILGFGGQQFF	TGTGCCAGCATCTTGGGGTTCGGGGGCCAACAGTTCTTC
NA	TRBV14	TRBJ2-1	few	CASSQESPRSPGHNEQFF	TGTGCCAGCAGCCAAGAGTCACCCCGGTCGCCGGGGCACAATGAGCAGTTCTTC
TRBD2	TRBV4-1	TRBJ2-5	NA	CASSRQPGLAGGRGQETQYF	TGCGCCAGCAGCCGCCAGCCGGGACTAGCGGGGGGACGGGGCCAAGAGACCCAGTACTTC
TRBD2	TRBV7-2	TRBJ2-7	many	CASSYSSGGSEQYF	TGTGCCAGCAGCTATTCTAGCGGGGGGAGCGAGCAGTACTTC
NA	TRBV12-3/TRBV12-4	TRBJ1-5	many	CASSLRAFGNQPQHF	TGTGCCAGCAGTTTGAGGGCCTTTGGGAATCAGCCCCAGCATTTT
NA	TRBV27	TRBJ2-7	NA	CASSVRGRAYEQYF	TGTGCCAGCAGTGTTCGAGGCAGGGCATACGAGCAGTACTTC
TRBD1	TRBV6-5	TRBJ2-6	NA	CASSTGQGALGANVLTF	TGTGCCAGCAGTACGGGACAGGGGGCGCTTGGGGCCAACGTCCTGACTTTC
NA	TRBV7-8	TRBJ2-1	medium-sized	CASSEQGAGDNEQFF	TGTGCCAGCAGTGAACAGGGAGCCGGGGACAATGAGCAGTTCTTC
NA	TRBV5-4	TRBJ1-2	NA	CASSPRGDYGYTF	TGTGCCAGCAGCCCTCGGGGGGACTATGGCTACACCTTC
NA	TRBV7-8	TRBJ2-7	few	CASSPREGFSSYEQYF	TGTGCCAGCAGCCCCCGAGAGGGGTTCTCCTCCTACGAGCAGTACTTC
TRBD1	TRBV7-8	TRBJ2-1	many	CASSLGDQTGALGEQFF	TGTGCCAGCAGCTTAGGGGACCAGACAGGGGCCCTCGGTGAGCAGTTCTTC
TRBD1	TRBV9	TRBJ2-7	NA	CASSDRGIEQYF	TGTGCCAGCAGCGACAGGGGTATCGAGCAGTACTTC
NA	TRBV7-6	TRBJ2-1	many	CASSPSSGGNEQFF	TGTGCCAGCAGCCCATCGTCAGGTGGGAATGAGCAGTTCTTC
NA	TRBV7-2	TRBJ2-5	few	CASSLGVFKQETQYF	TGTGCCAGCAGCTTAGGGGTCTTCAAGCAGGAGACCCAGTACTTC
TRBD1	TRBV12-3/TRBV12-4	TRBJ1-5	NA	CASSTTGVVNQPQHF	TGTGCCAGCAGTACCACAGGGGTGGTGAATCAGCCCCAGCATTTT
NA	TRBV12-3/TRBV12-4	TRBJ2-1	NA	CASTPGGQDEQFF	TGTGCCAGCACCCCCGGGGGGCAGGATGAGCAGTTCTTC
NA	TRBV10-3	TRBJ2-7	few	CAISESPTGGFYEQYF	TGTGCCATCAGTGAGTCTCCGACGGGGGGCTTCTACGAGCAGTACTTC
NA	TRBV4-2	TRBJ2-4	NA	CASSQETSNIQYF	TGTGCCAGCAGCCAAGAAACTAGCAACATTCAGTACTTC
NA	TRBV7-9	TRBJ1-6	many	CASSLEWGGVYSPLHF	TGTGCCAGCAGCTTAGAATGGGGGGGAGTTTATTCACCCCTCCACTTT
NA	TRBV7-2	TRBJ2-2	NA	CASSLWTPGEGLFF	TGTGCCAGCAGCCTGTGGACACCCGGTGAGGGGCTGTTTTTT
NA	TRBV4-3	TRBJ1-1	few	CASSQDLWGNMNTEAFF	TGCGCCAGCAGCCAAGATTTATGGGGAAACATGAACACTGAAGCTTTCTTT
NA	TRBV6-2/TRBV6-3	TRBJ2-7	NA	CASSPAAYEQYF	TGTGCCAGCAGTCCGGCCGCCTACGAGCAGTACTTC
NA	TRBV7-9	TRBJ1-1	many	CASSLASPQGEAFF	TGTGCCAGCAGCTTAGCGAGCCCGCAGGGAGAAGCTTTCTTT
NA	TRBV7-8	TRBJ2-1	many	CASSFAGPLRDEQFF	TGTGCCAGCAGCTTTGCGGGCCCCCTTAGGGATGAGCAGTTCTTC
NA	TRBV29-1	TRBJ2-1	few	CSVLKTVVYNEQFF	TGCAGCGTTCTTAAGACAGTGGTTTACAATGAGCAGTTCTTC
TRBD1	TRBV15	TRBJ1-1	NA	CATSSAPGGRDLEAFF	TGTGCCACCAGCAGTGCTCCAGGGGGCAGGGATCTTGAAGCTTTCTTT
TRBD2	TRBV29-1	TRBJ2-7	NA	CSVDETSGPGEQYF	TGCAGCGTAGATGAAACTAGCGGCCCAGGCGAGCAGTACTTC
NA	TRBV7-8	TRBJ1-4	many	CASSFGRPTNEKLFF	TGTGCCAGCAGCTTTGGACGGCCAACTAATGAAAAACTGTTTTTT
NA	TRBV6-6	TRBJ2-2	NA	CASSYAIGELFF	TGTGCCAGCAGTTACGCGATCGGGGAGCTGTTTTTT
TRBD2	TRBV7-8	TRBJ2-3	few	CASSLSSRGGLDTQYF	TGTGCCAGCAGCCTTAGCTCGCGGGGGGGCCTGGATACGCAGTATTTT
TRBD1	TRBV4-3	TRBJ1-6	many	CASSQSTLTGEDSPLHF	TGCGCCAGCAGCCAATCCACCCTGACAGGGGAGGATTCACCCCTCCACTTT
TRBD2	TRBV20-1	TRBJ2-7	few	CSAPPAGGYEQYF	TGCAGTGCCCCCCCTGCGGGGGGGTACGAGCAGTACTTC
TRBD2	TRBV29-1	TRBJ2-1	NA	CSVDRASGGGAYNEQFF	TGCAGCGTTGATCGGGCTAGCGGGGGAGGGGCCTACAATGAGCAGTTCTTC
NA	TRBV27	TRBJ1-6	NA	CASSSQNSPLHF	TGTGCCAGCAGTTCCCAAAATTCACCCCTCCACTTT
NA	TRBV6-2/TRBV6-3	TRBJ2-5	few	CASSYGGRETQYF	TGTGCCAGCAGTTACGGAGGCCGGGAGACCCAGTACTTC
TRBD1	TRBV10-3	TRBJ2-5	NA	CATSQFDRDETQYF	TGTGCCACCTCCCAATTTGACAGGGACGAGACCCAGTACTTC
TRBD2	TRBV10-3	TRBJ2-5	few	CAISTSGKETQYF	TGTGCCATCAGCACTAGCGGGAAGGAGACCCAGTACTTC
NA	TRBV7-8	TRBJ1-4	many	CASSLSGDEKLFF	TGTGCCAGCAGCTTGTCAGGGGATGAAAAACTGTTTTTT